A single sample is the source of the 32 T cell receptor beta chains below, sequenced in a study of blood T cell repertoires in COVID-19. The method was immunoSEQ multiplex PCR; TCRdb's version includes in-frame clones alone and lacks a portion of them. The sample consists of around 300,000 clones, around 84% of them appearing once. Material for sequencing was PBMCs or T cells enriched from blood (not recorded which). The source is a woman between 50 and 59 years old who had recovered from COVID-19.

CDR3: CASSLSPGGYETQYF. CDR3 DNA: TGTGCCAGCAGCTTAAGCCCGGGAGGGTATGAGACCCAGTACTTC. The gene calls are TRBV11-2 and TRBJ2-5; 8 bases map to TRBD2. The CDR3 extends over 15 amino acids. Germline CDR1 is SGHAT and CDR2 is FQNNGV. V was pared by 2 bases and J by 5 bases, with 7 bases of the junction left unmatched.

The chain employs TRBV2 and TRBJ1-1, with D perhaps TRBD1 (5 bases). Germline loops: CDR1 SNHLY, CDR2 FYNNEI. Trimming left V 0 bases short and J 3 bases short, with 8 bases between. This CDR3 spans 14 amino acids. The CDR3 is CASSEALGHTEAFF. CDR3 in DNA: TGTGCCAGCAGTGAAGCTTTGGGGCACACTGAAGCTTTCTTT.

This chain uses TRBV3-1 (or the pseudogene TRBV3-2) with TRBJ1-2; D ambiguous. The CDR3 has 13 amino acids. Germline lookup yields CDR1 LGHDT and CDR2 YNNKEL (reference sequence). Between the trimmed V and J ends, which lost 4 bases and 5 bases, there was a span of 11 bases. The CDR3 spells CASSPRPGYGYTF. CDR3 sequence (DNA): TGTGCCAGCAGCCCACGGCCGGGGTATGGCTACACCTTC.

The V call is TRBV3-1 (or the pseudogene TRBV3-2), the J call TRBJ2-5; TRBD2 aligns across 11 bases. From germline, CDR1 is LGHDT and CDR2 YNNKEL (reference sequence). The CDR3 has 15 amino acids. Losses at the gene ends were 3 bases for V and 5 bases for J; bases not matched to a gene: 5. CDR3 loop: CASSQSSGREETQYF. The DNA of the CDR3 is TGTGCCAGCAGCCAGAGTAGCGGGAGGGAGGAGACCCAGTACTTC.

This chain uses TRBV28 with TRBJ2-5; a possible D gene is TRBD2 (6 bases). V was trimmed by 7 bases and J by 9 bases, leaving 18 bases between them. Germline CDR1 is MDHEN and CDR2 is SYDVKM. This CDR3 is built from 13 residues. The CDR3 region has the DNA TGTGCCAGCATCAACCCATCGGGGGAGGCCCAGTACTTC. Its protein product is CASINPSGEAQYF.

The chain joins TRBV7-9 to TRBJ2-5; 7 positions agree with TRBD1. CDR3 size: 15 residues. Trimming cost V 0 bases and J 4 bases; bases outside gene matches: 5. Germline V CDR1 and CDR2: SEHNR, FQNEAQ (reference sequence). Here the CDR3 DNA reads TGTGCCAGCAGCTTAGCTTGGCCAGGGGGAGAGACCCAGTACTTC. This gives the protein CASSLAWPGGETQYF. The full variable domain, rest sourced from reference TRBV7-9 and TRBJ2-5, is DTGVSQNPRHKITKRGQNVTFRCDPISEHNRLYWYRQTLGQGPEFLTYFQNEAQLEKSRLLSDRFSAERPKGSFSTLEIQRTEQGDSAMYLCASSLAWPGGETQYFGPGTRLLVL.

The chain combines TRBV10-3 with TRBJ1-3, with 9 bases lining up with TRBD1. Unmatched junction bases numbered 1, after V lost 8 bases and J lost 2 bases. The germline V gene encodes CDR1 ENHRY and CDR2 SYGVKD. The CDR3 loop spans 13 amino acids. The CDR3 DNA reads TGTGCCATCCGGACAGGGGCTGGAAACACCATATATTTT. Translated: CAIRTGAGNTIYF.

V and J are TRBV7-9 and TRBJ2-7; 16 bases map to TRBD2. Germline CDR1 reads SEHNR; CDR2 reads FQNEAQ (reference sequence). This CDR3 region has 18 residues. V gave up 5 bases and J gave up 4 bases; unmatched junction bases: 11. The CDR3 loop reads CASSGTSGRAVSTYEQYF. The CDR3 nucleotides are TGTGCCAGCAGCGGGACTAGCGGGAGGGCCGTTTCGACTTACGAGCAGTACTTC.

The rearrangement uses TRBV3-1 (or the pseudogene TRBV3-2) and TRBJ1-5; a possible D gene is TRBD1 (6 bases). CDR1 and CDR2 (germline): LGHDT, YNNKEL (reference sequence). V was clipped by 0 bases and J by 5 bases, with 11 bases between them. This CDR3 is built from 15 residues. CDR3 nucleotides: TGTGCCAGCAGCCAAGACGGGGGGCCCGATCAGCCCCAGCATTTT. Protein: CASSQDGGPDQPQHF.

The chain has TRBV5-1 and TRBJ1-1, with D perhaps TRBD1 (5 bases). Germline loops: CDR1 SGHRS, CDR2 YFSETQ. This CDR3 is 13 amino acids long. Trimming stripped 1 base from V and 6 bases from J, with 10 bases between. CDR3 DNA sequence: TGCGCCAGCAGCTTGAGGAGGGGCGCTGAAGCTTTCTTT. Translating it yields CASSLRRGAEAFF.

This chain uses TRBV6-5 with TRBJ2-5; the match to TRBD1 covers 9 bases. Germline V lookup: CDR1 MNHEY, CDR2 SVGAGI. The CDR3 extends over 15 amino acids. V was pared by 6 bases and J by 5 bases, with 10 bases of the junction left unmatched. Here the CDR3 DNA reads TGTGCCAGCAGCAGACAGGGGGATCGTTGGGAGACCCAGTACTTC. This codes for CASSRQGDRWETQYF.

This clone was observed once. V is TRBV29-1 and J is TRBJ2-5; 12 bases fit TRBD2. Germline V lookup: CDR1 SQVTM, CDR2 ANQGSEA. CDR3 length: 13 amino acids. The ends lost 4 bases at V and 4 bases at J; junction bases unmatched: 1. DNA of the CDR3: TGCAGCGTTGGACTAGCGGGAGTAGAGACCCAGTACTTC. The encoded protein is CSVGLAGVETQYF. The full variable domain, rest sourced from reference TRBV29-1 and TRBJ2-5, is SAVISQKPSRDICQRGTSLTIQCQVDSQVTMMFWYRQQPGQSLTLIATANQGSEATYESGFVIDKFPISRPNLTFSTLTVSNMSPEDSSIYLCSVGLAGVETQYFGPGTRLLVL.

V and J are TRBV11-2 and TRBJ1-5, with 8 bases matching TRBD1. Germline trimming cut 2 bases from V and 1 base from J; bases unmatched to any gene: 1. The CDR3 is made up of 15 amino acids. Germline values: CDR1 SGHAT, CDR2 FQNNGV. The CDR3 loop reads CASSLHRGSNQPQHF. DNA of the CDR3: TGTGCCAGCAGCTTACACAGGGGGAGCAATCAGCCCCAGCATTTT.

V gene TRBV11-3 combines with J gene TRBJ2-7; 8 bases line up with TRBD2. The CDR3 totals 12 residues. V trimming: 5 bases; J trimming: 12 bases; junction bases outside the gene matches: 9. The germline CDR1 and CDR2 sequences are SGHNT and YENEEA. As DNA, the CDR3 is TGTGCCAGCAGCCATGGGGTAGGGACTAGGTACTTC. It yields the protein CASSHGVGTRYF. The whole variable domain, remainder taken from reference TRBV11-3 and TRBJ2-7, is EAGVVQSPRYKIIEKKQPVAFWCNPISGHNTLYWYLQNLGQGPELLIRYENEEAVDDSQLPKDRFSAERLKGVDSTLKIQPAELGDSAVYLCASSHGVGTRYFGPGTRLTVT.

The J gene is TRBJ2-2, the V gene TRBV19; 8 nucleotides line up with TRBD1. J was trimmed by 5 bases and V by 3 bases; bases with no gene match: 8. CDR1 LNHDA and CDR2 SQIVND come from the germline V gene (reference sequence). The CDR3 runs 16 residues. CDR3: CASSIGQGVGTGELFF. CDR3 DNA sequence: TGTGCCAGTAGTATCGGACAGGGTGTGGGTACCGGGGAGCTGTTTTTT.

This chain joins TRBV10-3 and TRBJ1-1; D call uncertain. The V end lost 3 bases, the J end lost 4 bases, and 12 bases lay between the germline ends. Per germline, CDR1 ENHRY and CDR2 SYGVKD. The CDR3 spans 14 residues. The CDR3 DNA is TGTGCCATCAGTGATTCGGTTGTTAGCACTGAAGCTTTCTTT. Protein sequence: CAISDSVVSTEAFF.

The gene calls are TRBV19 and TRBJ1-3, with 9 bases matching TRBD1. This CDR3 comprises 19 residues. J was trimmed by 3 bases and V by 0 bases; bases with no gene match: 12. Germline assignment: CDR1 LNHDA and CDR2 SQIVND (reference sequence). The CDR3 DNA is TGTGCCAGTAGTATAGACGGGACAGGGATCCCTCTGGTTGGAAACACCATATATTTT. This translates into CASSIDGTGIPLVGNTIYF.

V is TRBV4-1 and J is TRBJ2-6; possible D gene TRBD2, 6 bases. Trimming stripped 2 bases from V and 1 base from J, with 18 bases between. Germline V gene sequence: CDR1 MGHRA, CDR2 YSYEKL. This CDR3 region has 19 residues. CDR3 sequence (DNA): TGCGCCAGCAGCCAACAGGCGGCGGGGCTGGGGTCTGGGGCCAACGTCCTGACTTTC. Its protein product is CASSQQAAGLGSGANVLTF.

This clone appeared a single time. V gene TRBV4-3 combines with J gene TRBJ1-6; TRBD1 matches 9 bases. The CDR3 runs 17 residues. Germline values: CDR1 LGHNA, CDR2 YSLEER. Germline trimming cut 1 base from V and 7 bases from J; bases unmatched to any gene: 8. Here the CDR3 DNA reads TGCGCCAGCAGCCAAGGCGGGGGGACAGGGCTCAATTCACCCCTCCACTTT. Translating it yields CASSQGGGTGLNSPLHF.

The CDR3 is CASRAQGSQPQHF. For the CDR3, the DNA is TGTGCCAGCAGGGCACAGGGGAGTCAGCCCCAGCATTTT. The V call is TRBV2, the J call TRBJ1-5, with 7 nucleotides matching TRBD1. Per germline, CDR1 SNHLY and CDR2 FYNNEI. V shed 6 bases and J 6 bases; nucleotides not matched to a gene: 5. The CDR3 totals 13 residues. The full variable domain, completed using reference TRBV2 and TRBJ1-5, is EPEVTQTPSHQVTQMGQEVILRCVPISNHLYFYWYRQILGQKVEFLVSFYNNEISEKSEIFDDQFSVERPDGSNFTLKIRSTKLEDSAMYFCASRAQGSQPQHFGDGTRLSIL.

The rearrangement links TRBV18 to TRBJ2-3; D unresolved. V lost 1 base and J lost 4, with 9 bases in between. CDR3 length: 14 residues. Germline lookup yields CDR1 KGHSH and CDR2 LQKENI. The CDR3 loop reads CASSPLIVPDTQYF. CDR3 nucleotide sequence: TGTGCCAGCTCACCACTTATCGTCCCAGATACGCAGTATTTT.

The J gene is TRBJ2-7, the V gene TRBV4-3, with a possible D match to TRBD2 (5 bases). CDR1 is LGHNA, CDR2 YSLEER, per germline. There are 14 residues in the CDR3. V shed 3 bases and J shed 1 base, with 10 bases lying between them. In DNA, the CDR3 is TGCGCCAGCAGCCATGGCACGGGATCCTACGAGCAGTACTTC. It encodes CASSHGTGSYEQYF.

The CDR3 region has the DNA TGTGCCAGCAGTCCGGGGACAGGGGGCGCCTCAGATACGCAGTATTTT. It translates to CASSPGTGGASDTQYF. The rearrangement joins TRBV27 to TRBJ2-3; 12 positions agree with TRBD1. Germline V gene lookup returns CDR1 MNHEY and CDR2 SMNVEV (reference sequence). The CDR3 totals 16 residues. V trimming: 5 bases; J trimming: 4 bases; junction bases outside the gene matches: 7.

The genes are TRBV7-9 and TRBJ1-2, with D tentatively TRBD1 (6 bases). The CDR3 length is 17 residues. Germline CDR1 and CDR2: SEHNR and FQNEAQ (reference sequence). V was pared by 3 bases and J by 4 bases, with 21 bases between. The CDR3 protein is CASSFPLRQGLSYGYTF. CDR3 nucleotides: TGTGCCAGCAGCTTCCCCCTCCGGCAGGGGCTTAGCTATGGCTACACCTTC.

In its sample, this clone was seen once. V gene TRBV28 combines with J gene TRBJ1-2; D perhaps matches TRBD1 (6 bases). This CDR3 comprises 14 residues. Germline CDR1 reads MDHEN; CDR2 reads SYDVKM. With 5 bases removed from V and 0 bases from J, the gap between germline ends came to 10 bases. The CDR3, as DNA: TGTGCCAGCAGTCAAAGGACAGCTAACTATGGCTACACCTTC. Translation gives CASSQRTANYGYTF.

The table lists this clone with a count of one. The chain joins TRBV19 to TRBJ2-3, with 7 bases fitting TRBD2. The ends lost 5 bases at V and 2 bases at J; junction bases unmatched: 7. Germline assignment: CDR1 LNHDA and CDR2 SQIVND (reference sequence). The CDR3 is 15 amino acids. The CDR3 DNA is TGTGCCAGTAGTCCTCTCCGGGACTACACAGATACGCAGTATTTT. Amino acid sequence: CASSPLRDYTDTQYF.

V and J are TRBV5-1 and TRBJ1-1; 10 nucleotides line up with TRBD1. This CDR3 region has 15 residues. Germline V gene data show CDR1 as SGHRS and CDR2 as YFSETQ. Losses at the gene ends were 0 bases for V and 7 bases for J; bases not matched to a gene: 6. CDR3 sequence (DNA): TGCGCCAGCAGCTTGGGAGGACAGGGGGGCGGTGAAGCTTTCTTT. Translated, it gives CASSLGGQGGGEAFF.

V is TRBV3-1 (or the pseudogene TRBV3-2) and J is TRBJ2-7; D gene uncertain. This CDR3 has 22 amino acids. Germline values: CDR1 LGHDT, CDR2 YNNKEL (reference sequence). V lost 1 base to trimming and J lost 4 bases, with 35 bases between them. CDR3 amino acids: CASSQGKELLARSSLRSYEQYF. The CDR3 bases are TGTGCCAGCAGCCAAGGAAAAGAGCTTTTAGCTAGGTCCTCTTTGAGATCTTACGAGCAGTACTTC.

The rearrangement joins TRBV30 to TRBJ1-5; D remains ambiguous. CDR1 GTSNPN and CDR2 SVGIG come from the germline V gene (reference sequence). The CDR3 contains 13 residues. Trimming took off 1 base at V and 3 bases at J, with 7 bases between the two ends. Here the CDR3 DNA reads TGTGCCTGGAGTGAACAGCTCAATCAGCCCCAGCATTTT. This encodes CAWSEQLNQPQHF.

This clone came up once. The V call is TRBV10-3, the J call TRBJ1-6, with 7 bases fitting TRBD1. V shed 10 bases, J shed 7 bases, and the junction held 10 bases outside the gene matches. The length of the CDR3 is 14 residues. CDR1 and CDR2 (germline): ENHRY, SYGVKD. The CDR3 protein is CATLQGQRNSPLHF. The CDR3 DNA is TGTGCCACCCTACAGGGGCAAAGGAATTCACCCCTCCACTTT.

A single count supports this clone. Here the CDR3 reads CASSVGGPSNTGELFF. The CDR3 coding sequence is TGTGCCAGCAGCGTGGGGGGACCATCGAACACCGGGGAGCTGTTTTTT. This rearrangement joins TRBV11-3 to TRBJ2-2, with D maybe TRBD2 (6 bases). Trimming pared 5 bases from V and 0 bases from J, leaving 13 bases between. Per germline, CDR1 SGHNT and CDR2 YENEEA. The CDR3 is made up of 16 amino acids. The complete variable domain, with remaining parts taken from reference TRBV11-3 and TRBJ2-2, reads EAGVVQSPRYKIIEKKQPVAFWCNPISGHNTLYWYLQNLGQGPELLIRYENEEAVDDSQLPKDRFSAERLKGVDSTLKIQPAELGDSAVYLCASSVGGPSNTGELFFGEGSRLTVL.

The CDR3 sequence: CSVGAGVYGYTF. DNA of the CDR3: TGCAGCGTGGGGGCGGGTGTCTATGGCTACACCTTC. The rearrangement joins TRBV29-1 to TRBJ1-2, with a tentative D call TRBD1 (6 bases). The CDR3 sequence is 12 residues long. The V gene's germline CDR1 is SQVTM and CDR2 ANQGSEA. The V end was cut by 6 bases, the J end by 4 bases, with 12 bases between.